This TCR beta chain was identified during a study of T cell responses to AZD1222 COVID-19 vaccine. Study-wide results and limits: The sample set comprised mostly white British donors with more females, and clonal diversity was possibly underestimated.

With respect to this clone: Its antigen remains unknown.

Data came from immunoSEQ multiplex PCR; TCRdb stores just in-frame clones and leaves some out. This sample carries around 130,000 clones, 92% of them seen once, and the ten largest clones take about 1.5%. V dropped 2 bases and J dropped 3; count of bases not matched to a gene: 3. Germline-derived CDR1 and CDR2 are SGHRS and YFSETQ. The CDR3 length is 14 residues. Sequenced here: peripheral blood, sampled on day 0 of AZD1222 vaccination. This clonotype was sampled from an adult in good health. The gene calls are TRBV5-1 and TRBJ1-1; TRBD1 matches 8 bases. CDR3 DNA sequence: TGCGCCAGCAGCTTACAGGGGGTTGACACTGAAGCTTTCTTT. Translating it yields CASSLQGVDTEAFF.